A selection of T cell receptor beta chains follows, all from one sample in a study of shared clonotypes between healthy human individuals. Sequencing was performed with immunoSEQ multiplex PCR; in TCRdb, only in-frame clones are kept and a portion is missing. This table has around 2,000,000 clones, over 85% appearing once. The specimen was naive CD4+ T cells sorted from blood. These receptors were obtained from a young man in good health. Both conserved end residues are part of each CDR3. A D gene is named only where the DNA matches it firmly. Clone size is stated in some rows and not others, as once, few, many or a class when expanded.

j_call d_call clone_size v_call cdr3_nt cdr3_aa
TRBJ1-4 TRBD1 once TRBV7-9 TGTGCCAGCAGCCCAAGGACAGGGAAAGCAACTAATGAAAAACTGTTTTTT CASSPRTGKATNEKLFF
TRBJ2-3 TRBD1 - TRBV9 TGTGCCAGCAGCGCACCGGGACAGAACACAGATACGCAGTATTTT CASSAPGQNTDTQYF
TRBJ2-7 - - TRBV10-3 TGTGCCATCAGTGAGGACAGCCCCGTGGCCTACGAGCAGTACTTC CAISEDSPVAYEQYF
TRBJ1-6 - - TRBV6-4 TGTGCCAGCAGTGTGTGGGGTGGTAATTCACCCCTCCACTTT CASSVWGGNSPLHF
TRBJ2-7 - few TRBV5-6 TGTGCCAGCAGCTTGGGCTACGAGCAGTACTTC CASSLGYEQYF
TRBJ2-5 TRBD1 - TRBV19 TGTGCCACCTCGACAGGGAATTTGGAGACCCAGTACTTC CATSTGNLETQYF
TRBJ1-1 - - TRBV19 TGTGCCAGTAGACCCGGGCCGGTGGGCACTGAAGCTTTCTTT CASRPGPVGTEAFF
TRBJ2-7 - once TRBV2 TGTGCCAGCAGCCGGGAAGGCGAGCAGTACTTC CASSREGEQYF
TRBJ2-7 - once TRBV5-1 TGCGCCACCTCGACCGAGACAGGTCCCTACGAGCAGTACTTC CATSTETGPYEQYF
TRBJ1-1 TRBD1 - TRBV10-3 TGTGCCATCAGTGAGTCGACTCGGCCATGGACAGGGCGCCCCGATTCCTTGAACACTGAAGCTTTCTTT CAISESTRPWTGRPDSLNTEAFF
TRBJ2-7 - - TRBV5-6 TGTGCCAGCAGCCAGACAGACTACGAGCAGTACTTC CASSQTDYEQYF
TRBJ2-7 - - TRBV11-2 TGTGCCAGCAGCCCCGTGGCCCAAAGCAGCTCCTACGAGCAGTACTTC CASSPVAQSSSYEQYF
TRBJ2-1 - - TRBV7-2 TGTGCCAGCAGCCCACGGGGCGGGATTAACGATGAGCAGTTCTTC CASSPRGGINDEQFF
TRBJ2-5 TRBD1 - TRBV7-9 TGTGCCAGCAGCGAAAGGGACAGGGTAAAAGAGACCCAGTACTTC CASSERDRVKETQYF
TRBJ1-5 TRBD1 - TRBV5-5 TGTGCCAGCAGCTTGGCCGGGACAGGGGGACAGCCCCAGCATTTT CASSLAGTGGQPQHF
TRBJ2-3 TRBD1 - TRBV27 TGTGCCAGCAGTTTCGGGGACAGGAGCACAGATACGCAGTATTTT CASSFGDRSTDTQYF
TRBJ2-2 - - TRBV7-3 TGTGCCAGCTCCGTCGAAGCGAACACCGGGGAGCTGTTTTTT CASSVEANTGELFF
TRBJ2-7 TRBD2 - TRBV5-1 TGCGCCAGCAGCCCCGGGACTAGCGGCACCTACGAGCAGTACTTC CASSPGTSGTYEQYF
TRBJ2-7 TRBD2 - TRBV4-3 TGCGCCAGCAGCCTCGCTGGGACTAGCGTCTACGAGCAGTACTTC CASSLAGTSVYEQYF
TRBJ2-5 TRBD2 - TRBV4-1 TGCGCCAGCAGCCAAGAATCCCCTAGCGGTGAAGAGACCCAGTACTTC CASSQESPSGEETQYF
TRBJ2-3 - - TRBV29-1 TGCAGCGTTGAAGAGGGGGCAGGAGATACGCAGTATTTT CSVEEGAGDTQYF
TRBJ2-7 - - TRBV18 TGTGCCAGCTCAAGTGGACACGAGCAGTACTTC CASSSGHEQYF
TRBJ1-1 - - TRBV5-8 TGTGCCAGCAGCTTGGACAGGGTTGGGACTGAAGCTTTCTTT CASSLDRVGTEAFF
TRBJ2-7 - - TRBV7-9 TGTGCCAGCAGCTCGACAGGACCCTACGAGCAGTACTTC CASSSTGPYEQYF
TRBJ1-3 - - TRBV30 TGTGCCTGGAGCGCCAGGGTGTCTGGAAACACCATATATTTT CAWSARVSGNTIYF
TRBJ2-7 - - TRBV6-1 TGTGCCAGCAGTGAAGCGGTCAGGTCCGAGCAGTACTTC CASSEAVRSEQYF
TRBJ2-7 TRBD2 once TRBV5-4 TGTGCCAGCAGACCAGGACTAGCGGGAGGCCCCTACGAGCAGTACTTC CASRPGLAGGPYEQYF
TRBJ2-7 - - TRBV10-2 TGCGCCAGCAGTGAGTCGGGCAGGGGAGACGACGAGCAGTACTTC CASSESGRGDDEQYF
TRBJ2-1 - - TRBV6-1 TGTGCCAGCAGTGTAGGCAGCTCCTACAATGAGCAGTTCTTC CASSVGSSYNEQFF